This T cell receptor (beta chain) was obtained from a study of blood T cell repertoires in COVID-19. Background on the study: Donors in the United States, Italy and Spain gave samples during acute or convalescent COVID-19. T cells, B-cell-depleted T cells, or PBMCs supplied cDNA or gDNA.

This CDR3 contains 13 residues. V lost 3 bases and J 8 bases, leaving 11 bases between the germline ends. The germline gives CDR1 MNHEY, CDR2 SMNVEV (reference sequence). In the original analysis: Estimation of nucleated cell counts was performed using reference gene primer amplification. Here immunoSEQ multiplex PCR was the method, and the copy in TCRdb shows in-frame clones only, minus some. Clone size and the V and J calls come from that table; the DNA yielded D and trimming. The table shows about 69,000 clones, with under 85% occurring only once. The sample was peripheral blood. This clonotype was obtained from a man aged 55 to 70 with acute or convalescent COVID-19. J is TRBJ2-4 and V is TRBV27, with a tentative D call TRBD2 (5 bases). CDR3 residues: CASSLRLGDIQYF. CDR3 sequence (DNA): TGTGCCAGCAGTTTGCGCCTCGGGGACATTCAGTACTTC.